This passage covers 16 T cell receptor beta chains from one sample sequenced in a study of T-cell memory formation after mild COVID-19. TCRdb processed the 5' RACE reads anew with MiXCR; each CDR3 protein has one entry. The repertoire has 350,000 to 500,000 distinct CDR3 sequences, about a sixth of them found once; the top ten carry roughly 21%. Material: PBMCs or a T cell subset sorted from them (not recorded which). Receptors originate from a man younger than 35 who had mild COVID-19 (a few samples of this study predate the infection). Cell type and time point are not known.

The chain carries TRBV6-1 and TRBJ1-2, with 8 nucleotides matching TRBD1. CDR3 length: 14 residues. Per the germline V gene, CDR1 is MNHNS and CDR2 is SASEGT. Germline trimming cut 9 bases from V and 2 bases from J; bases unmatched to any gene: 8. The CDR3 sequence: CASYPDRVNYGYTF. Written as DNA, the CDR3 is TGTGCCAGTTACCCGGACAGGGTAAACTATGGCTACACCTTC.

The sample holds a few counts of this clonotype. This rearrangement joins TRBV5-4 to TRBJ1-6, with 7 positions matching TRBD1. The germline V gene encodes CDR1 SGHNT and CDR2 YYREEE (reference sequence). This CDR3 spans 16 amino acids. J gave up 7 bases and V 5 bases, and 12 bases lay outside the gene matches. The CDR3 here is CASSRQGADGNSPLHF. For the CDR3, the DNA is TGTGCCAGCAGTCGACAGGGAGCCGATGGGAATTCACCCCTCCACTTT.

The chain joins TRBV29-1 to TRBJ2-7, with a weak D call TRBD2 (6 bases). V was clipped by 4 bases and J by 5 bases, with 12 bases between them. The CDR3 is 12 residues long. Per the germline V gene, CDR1 is SQVTM and CDR2 is ANQGSEA. The CDR3 region is CSVAWGDHEQYF. The CDR3 bases are TGCAGCGTTGCTTGGGGGGACCACGAGCAGTACTTC.

This clonotype appeared a few times. The genes are TRBV12-3 or TRBV12-4 and TRBJ2-3; TRBD2 might be the D (6 bases). The V end lost 6 bases, the J end lost 0 bases, and 16 bases lay between the germline ends. The CDR3 covers 16 residues. DNA of the CDR3: TGTGCCAGCAGCCCGGGGACTTACCGTAGCACAGATACGCAGTATTTT. It codes for CASSPGTYRSTDTQYF.

CDR3 region: CASSQEGQGYGHHGYTF. In DNA form, the CDR3 reads TGTGCCAGCAGCCAAGAGGGGCAGGGCTACGGGCATCATGGCTACACCTTC. The V and J genes are TRBV3-1 and TRBJ1-2, with a tentative D call TRBD1 (5 bases). Trimming took 0 bases from V and 6 from J, leaving 20 bases between them. The CDR3 runs 17 residues. CDR1 and CDR2 from the germline V gene are LGHDT and YNNKEL (reference sequence).

The gene calls are TRBV5-5 and TRBJ2-2; D remains unclear. Trimming stripped 5 bases from V and 6 bases from J, with 14 bases between. CDR1 is SGHKS and CDR2 is YYEKEE in the germline V gene (reference sequence). The CDR3 totals 14 residues. The CDR3 bases are TGTGCCAGCAGTTATAAAAGGGTAGCCGGGGAGCTGTTTTTT. It is translated as CASSYKRVAGELFF.

The chain couples TRBV6-5 to TRBJ1-2, with a possible D match to TRBD1 (5 bases). This CDR3 region has 15 residues. The germline gives CDR1 MNHEY, CDR2 SVGAGI. V lost 6 bases and J lost 8, with 22 bases in between. The CDR3 sequence: CASRYAGTEVQGYTF. The DNA of the CDR3 is TGTGCCAGCAGGTACGCTGGGACGGAGGTGCAAGGCTACACCTTC.

This rearrangement joins TRBV6-2 or TRBV6-3 to TRBJ2-1; the D is unclear. The CDR3 runs 13 residues. Germline lookup yields CDR1 MNHEY and CDR2 SVGEGT. V was clipped by 0 bases and J by 9 bases, with 9 bases between them. In DNA, the CDR3 is TGTGCCAGCAGTTACTCTCGGCTTGGTGAGCAGTTCTTC. It is translated as CASSYSRLGEQFF.

The chain couples TRBV6-5 to TRBJ2-3; no firm D call. The CDR3 is 14 residues long. V lost 4 bases to trimming and J lost 2 bases, with 10 bases between them. Germline CDR1 MNHEY, CDR2 SVGAGI. The CDR3 DNA reads TGTGCCAGCAGTTTACCCCCTGACACAGATACGCAGTATTTT. Its translation is CASSLPPDTDTQYF.

This clonotype was detected ten times or more. This rearrangement joins TRBV25-1 to TRBJ2-5, with D possibly matching TRBD2 (6 bases). The CDR3 covers 14 residues. V dropped 9 bases and J dropped 2 bases, with 16 bases sitting between them. The germline V gene encodes CDR1 MGHDK and CDR2 SYGVNS. CDR3 sequence (DNA): TGTGCCAGAGGGAAGCGGCTAGCGCAAGAGACCCAGTACTTC. Translated: CARGKRLAQETQYF.

The chain employs TRBV9 and TRBJ1-2; D uncertain. The CDR3 totals 15 residues. Germline V lookup: CDR1 SGDLS, CDR2 YYNGEE. V was clipped by 0 bases and J by 8 bases, with 17 bases between them. This CDR3 reads CASSVVGSRSRGYTF. The CDR3 nucleotides are TGTGCCAGCAGCGTAGTAGGCAGCAGATCGCGGGGCTACACCTTC.

The chain's CDR3 is CASSLERGWSPLHF. The CDR3 bases are TGCGCCAGCAGCTTGGAACGGGGATGGTCACCCCTCCACTTT. The J gene is TRBJ1-6, the V gene TRBV5-1, with D unclear. V was pared by 0 bases and J by 10 bases, with 11 bases between. Germline CDR1 is SGHRS and CDR2 is YFSETQ. The CDR3 consists of 14 residues. The variable domain in full, completed from reference TRBV5-1 and TRBJ1-6, reads KAGVTQTPRYLIKTRGQQVTLSCSPISGHRSVSWYQQTPGQGLQFLFEYFSETQRNKGNFPGRFSGRQFSNSRSEMNVSTLELGDSALYLCASSLERGWSPLHFGNGTRLTVT.

The table lists this clonotype with many counts. V is TRBV5-1 and J is TRBJ2-3, with D perhaps TRBD1 (5 bases). V was cut by 5 bases and J by 2 bases, with 12 bases left in between. Germline CDR1 SGHRS, CDR2 YFSETQ. The CDR3 consists of 14 residues. Here the CDR3 reads CASSVPGNTDTQYF. CDR3 bases: TGCGCCAGCAGTGTACCAGGGAACACAGATACGCAGTATTTT.

This clonotype appeared a few times. CDR3: CASSFNVGQETQYF. CDR3 nucleotides: TGTGCCAGCAGCTTCAACGTCGGGCAAGAGACCCAGTACTTC. The chain uses TRBV5-5 and TRBJ2-5; no clear D. V gave up 2 bases and J gave up 2 bases, with 10 bases separating them. CDR3 size: 14 residues. CDR1 and CDR2 from the germline V gene are SGHKS and YYEKEE (reference sequence).

This clonotype showed up just a few times. The chain recombines TRBV5-1 with TRBJ1-1; 8 positions match TRBD1. CDR1 and CDR2 (germline): SGHRS, YFSETQ. The CDR3 extends over 14 amino acids. The ends lost 4 bases at V and 5 bases at J; junction bases unmatched: 7. The chain's CDR3 is CASSGTGAGTEAFF. CDR3 nucleotides: TGCGCCAGCAGCGGGACAGGTGCTGGGACTGAAGCTTTCTTT.

This clonotype was seen more than once but under ten times. This chain joins TRBV6-5 and TRBJ2-3, with D possibly being TRBD2 (6 bases). Trimming shortened V by 8 bases and J by 0 bases, and 12 bases separated the two germline ends. Germline-derived CDR1 and CDR2 are MNHEY and SVGAGI. CDR3 length: 14 amino acids. The CDR3 DNA follows: TGTGCCAGCCAGACGGGGACTAGCACAGATACGCAGTATTTT. This codes for CASQTGTSTDTQYF.